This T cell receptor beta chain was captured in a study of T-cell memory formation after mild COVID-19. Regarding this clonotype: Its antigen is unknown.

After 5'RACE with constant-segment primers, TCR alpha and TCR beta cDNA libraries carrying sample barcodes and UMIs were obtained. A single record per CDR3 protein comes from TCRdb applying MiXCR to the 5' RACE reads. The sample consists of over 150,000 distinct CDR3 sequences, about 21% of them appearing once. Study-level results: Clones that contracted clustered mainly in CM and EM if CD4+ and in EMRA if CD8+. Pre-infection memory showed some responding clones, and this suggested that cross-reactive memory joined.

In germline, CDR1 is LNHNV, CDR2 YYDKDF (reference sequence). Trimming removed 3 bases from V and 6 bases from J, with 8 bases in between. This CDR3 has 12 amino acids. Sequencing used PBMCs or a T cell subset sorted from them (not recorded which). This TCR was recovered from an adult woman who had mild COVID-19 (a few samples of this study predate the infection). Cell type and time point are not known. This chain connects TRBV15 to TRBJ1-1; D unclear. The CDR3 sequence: CATSSGWPEAFF. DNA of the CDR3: TGTGCCACCAGCAGTGGGTGGCCTGAAGCTTTCTTT.